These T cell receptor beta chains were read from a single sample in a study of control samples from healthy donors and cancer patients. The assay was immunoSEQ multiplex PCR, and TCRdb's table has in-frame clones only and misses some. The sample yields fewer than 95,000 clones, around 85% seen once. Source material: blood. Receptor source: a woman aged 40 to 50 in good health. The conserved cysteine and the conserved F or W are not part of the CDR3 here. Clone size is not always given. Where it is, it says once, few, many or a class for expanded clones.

CDR3: ASSDRECEAF
V: TRBV6-4
size: NA
J: TRBJ1-1

CDR3: ASSVDISGANYGYT
V: TRBV9
size: NA
J: TRBJ1-2

CDR3: ASKTGQADGPQH
V: TRBV6-5
size: once
J: TRBJ1-5

CDR3: ASSFSGAPLRELF
V: TRBV10-2
size: NA
J: TRBJ1-4

CDR3: ASSRVQETQY
V: TRBV19
size: once
J: TRBJ2-5

CDR3: AWSVSGGTEAF
V: TRBV30
size: NA
J: TRBJ1-1

CDR3: ASSLRQGTEAF
V: TRBV7-9
size: NA
J: TRBJ1-1

CDR3: ASSPLGGNQPQH
V: TRBV19
size: NA
J: TRBJ1-5

CDR3: ASSFRGTDTQY
V: TRBV5-6
size: NA
J: TRBJ2-3

CDR3: SVAHPNEKLF
V: TRBV29-1
size: NA
J: TRBJ1-4

CDR3: ASSSLQAYNEQF
V: TRBV19
size: NA
J: TRBJ2-1

CDR3: ASSLAAGPGNEQF
V: TRBV3-1/TRBV3-2
size: NA
J: TRBJ2-1

CDR3: ASSLRTGANSPLH
V: TRBV5-4
size: NA
J: TRBJ1-6

CDR3: ASSVESLNTEAF
V: TRBV9
size: NA
J: TRBJ1-1

CDR3: ASTTGPSSYNSPLH
V: TRBV9
size: once
J: TRBJ1-6

CDR3: ASSLINTQY
V: TRBV12-3/TRBV12-4
size: NA
J: TRBJ2-3

CDR3: ASSRGNGQSLYGYT
V: TRBV5-4
size: NA
J: TRBJ1-2

CDR3: ASSDIAGKIYNEQF
V: TRBV6-2/TRBV6-3
size: few
J: TRBJ2-1

CDR3: ASTGLAQDT
V: TRBV21-1
size: once
J: TRBJ1-2